This T cell receptor (beta chain) was identified during a study of vaccination and CD4 T cells after COVID-19. Overall study context: The convalescents included six males and four females, and among them two were Hispanic while seven were Caucasian. Whole-study findings and limits: Reactive clonotype counts went from median 21 after infection to roughly 38 after vaccination, nonsignificantly.

Germline values: CDR1 MNHNS, CDR2 SASEGT. V lost 6 bases and J lost 2, with 14 bases in between. The CDR3 is 15 residues long. Oncomine TCR Beta short-read sequencing was applied to DNA from cultured CD4+ T cells. TCRdb reprocessed the PCR reads via MiXCR and lists one record per CDR3 protein. This sample has 6,500 to 9,000 distinct CDR3 sequences, with more than 35% found just once. Notes on this clonotype: Its target is not known.

Treatment specified: roughly 11-day PBMC culture with coronavirus spike peptide pools or control peptides (ViraFEST assay). Pre-COVID-19 pandemic sampling (2011-2018) yielded the unexposed donor's CD4+ T cells. Expanded clonotypes were found by TCR sequencing after peptide-pool stimulation (ViraFEST). From unexposed donors, CD4+ T cells were probed, cells permitting, with SARS-CoV-2 S/N and four cold-coronavirus spikes. Sequencing was performed on CD4+ T cells from blood, cultured in vitro. This receptor was identified in a human donor in good health. The chain recombines TRBV6-1 with TRBJ1-5; D is unclear. CDR3 loop: CASRSQAVGNQPQHF. The CDR3 DNA reads as TGTGCCAGCAGATCCCAGGCTGTTGGCAATCAGCCCCAGCATTTT.